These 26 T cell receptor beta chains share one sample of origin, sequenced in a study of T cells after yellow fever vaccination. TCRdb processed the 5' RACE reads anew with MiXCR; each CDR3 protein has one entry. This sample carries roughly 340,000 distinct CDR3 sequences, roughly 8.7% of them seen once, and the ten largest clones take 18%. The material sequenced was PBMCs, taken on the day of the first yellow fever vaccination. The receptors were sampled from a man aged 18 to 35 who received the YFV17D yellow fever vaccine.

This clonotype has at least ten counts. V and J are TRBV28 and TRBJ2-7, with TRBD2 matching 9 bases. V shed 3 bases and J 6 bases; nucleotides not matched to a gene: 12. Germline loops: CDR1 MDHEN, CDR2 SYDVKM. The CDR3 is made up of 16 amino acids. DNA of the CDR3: TGTGCCAGCAGTTTTGGCGGCGGGGGGGCCTCCCTCGAGCAGTACGTC. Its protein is CASSFGGGGASLEQYV.

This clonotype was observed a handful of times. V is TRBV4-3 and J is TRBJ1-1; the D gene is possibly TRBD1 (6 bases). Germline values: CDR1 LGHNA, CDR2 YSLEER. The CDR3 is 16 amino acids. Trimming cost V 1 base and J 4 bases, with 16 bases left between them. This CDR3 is CASSQGGITGITEAFF. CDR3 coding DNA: TGCGCCAGCAGCCAAGGAGGAATAACAGGGATCACTGAAGCTTTCTTT.

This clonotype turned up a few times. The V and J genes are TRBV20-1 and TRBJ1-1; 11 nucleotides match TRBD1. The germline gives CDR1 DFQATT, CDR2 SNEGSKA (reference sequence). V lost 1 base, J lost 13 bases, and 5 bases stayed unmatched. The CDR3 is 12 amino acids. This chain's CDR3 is CSARGPGQGGFF. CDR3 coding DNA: TGCAGTGCTAGAGGACCGGGACAGGGGGGTTTCTTT.

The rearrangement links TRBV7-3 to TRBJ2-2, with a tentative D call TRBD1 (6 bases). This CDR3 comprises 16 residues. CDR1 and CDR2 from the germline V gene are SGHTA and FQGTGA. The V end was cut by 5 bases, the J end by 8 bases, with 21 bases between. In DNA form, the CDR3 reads TGTGCCAGCAGCGTCGAAGCCGGGACAACCGGTGGGGAGCTGTTTTTT. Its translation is CASSVEAGTTGGELFF.

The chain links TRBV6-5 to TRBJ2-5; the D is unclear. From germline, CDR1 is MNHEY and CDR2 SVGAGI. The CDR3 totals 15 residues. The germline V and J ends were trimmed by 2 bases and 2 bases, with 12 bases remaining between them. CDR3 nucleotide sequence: TGTGCCAGCAGTTACACCCCGGGTCTGCAAGAGACCCAGTACTTC. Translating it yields CASSYTPGLQETQYF.

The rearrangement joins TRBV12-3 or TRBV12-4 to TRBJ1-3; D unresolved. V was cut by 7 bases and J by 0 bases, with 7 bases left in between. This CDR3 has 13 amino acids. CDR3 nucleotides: TGTGCCAGCACACGGTACTCTGGAAACACCATATATTTT. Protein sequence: CASTRYSGNTIYF.

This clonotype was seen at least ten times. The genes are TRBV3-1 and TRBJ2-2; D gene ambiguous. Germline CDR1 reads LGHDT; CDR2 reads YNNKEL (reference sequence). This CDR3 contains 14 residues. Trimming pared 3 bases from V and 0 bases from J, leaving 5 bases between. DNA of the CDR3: TGTGCCAGCAGCCATGGGGCGAACACCGGGGAGCTGTTTTTT. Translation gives CASSHGANTGELFF.

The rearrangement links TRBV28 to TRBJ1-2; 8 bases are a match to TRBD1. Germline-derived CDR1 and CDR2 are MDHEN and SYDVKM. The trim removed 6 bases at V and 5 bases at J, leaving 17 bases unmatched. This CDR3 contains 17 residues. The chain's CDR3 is CASSGTSAGTGHYGYTF. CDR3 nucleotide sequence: TGTGCCAGCAGCGGGACCTCCGCCGGGACAGGACATTATGGCTACACCTTC.

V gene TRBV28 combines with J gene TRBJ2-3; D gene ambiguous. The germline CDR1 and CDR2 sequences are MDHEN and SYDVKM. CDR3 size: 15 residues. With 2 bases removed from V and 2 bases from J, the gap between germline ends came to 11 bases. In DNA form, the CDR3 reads TGTGCCAGCAGTTTAGAGGAGTCAGACACAGATACGCAGTATTTT. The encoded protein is CASSLEESDTDTQYF. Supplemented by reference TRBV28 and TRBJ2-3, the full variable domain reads DVKVTQSSRYLVKRTGEKVFLECVQDMDHENMFWYRQDPGLGLRLIYFSYDVKMKEKGDIPEGYSVSREKKERFSLILESASTNQTSMYLCASSLEESDTDTQYFGPGTRLTVL.

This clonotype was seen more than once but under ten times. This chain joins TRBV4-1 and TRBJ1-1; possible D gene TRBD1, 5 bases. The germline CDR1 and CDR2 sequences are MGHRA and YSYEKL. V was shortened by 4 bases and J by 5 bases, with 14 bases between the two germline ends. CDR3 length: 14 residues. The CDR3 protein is CASSPGTQGTEAFF. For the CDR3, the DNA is TGCGCCAGCAGCCCGGGGACCCAAGGGACTGAAGCTTTCTTT.

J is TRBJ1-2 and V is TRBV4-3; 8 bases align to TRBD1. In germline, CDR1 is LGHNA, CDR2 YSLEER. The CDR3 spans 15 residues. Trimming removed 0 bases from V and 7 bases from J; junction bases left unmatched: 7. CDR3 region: CASSQDEGTGGGYTF. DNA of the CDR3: TGCGCCAGCAGCCAAGATGAGGGGACAGGAGGTGGCTACACCTTC.

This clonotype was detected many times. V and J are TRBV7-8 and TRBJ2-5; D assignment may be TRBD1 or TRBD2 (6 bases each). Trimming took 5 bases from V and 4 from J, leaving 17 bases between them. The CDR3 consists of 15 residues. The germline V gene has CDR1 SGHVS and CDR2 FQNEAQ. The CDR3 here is CASSTERGGRETQYF. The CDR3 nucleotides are TGTGCCAGCAGCACCGAAAGAGGGGGGAGAGAGACCCAGTACTTC. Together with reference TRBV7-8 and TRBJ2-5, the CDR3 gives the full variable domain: GAGVSQSPRYKVAKRGQDVALRCDPISGHVSLFWYQQALGQGPEFLTYFQNEAQLDKSGLPSDRFFAERPEGSVSTLKIQRTQQEDSAVYLCASSTERGGRETQYFGPGTRLLVL.

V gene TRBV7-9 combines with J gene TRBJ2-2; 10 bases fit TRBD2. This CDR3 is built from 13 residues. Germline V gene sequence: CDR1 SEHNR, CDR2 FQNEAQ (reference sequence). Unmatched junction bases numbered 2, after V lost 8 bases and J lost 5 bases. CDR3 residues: CASQGLATGELFF. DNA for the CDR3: TGTGCCAGCCAGGGACTAGCGACCGGGGAGCTGTTTTTT.

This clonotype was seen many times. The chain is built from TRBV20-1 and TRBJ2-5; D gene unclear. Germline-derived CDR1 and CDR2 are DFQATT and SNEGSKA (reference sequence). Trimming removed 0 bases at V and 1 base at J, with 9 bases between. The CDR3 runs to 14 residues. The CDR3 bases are TGCAGTGCTAGAGATGTGGAGCGCCAAGAGACCCAGTACTTC. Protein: CSARDVERQETQYF.

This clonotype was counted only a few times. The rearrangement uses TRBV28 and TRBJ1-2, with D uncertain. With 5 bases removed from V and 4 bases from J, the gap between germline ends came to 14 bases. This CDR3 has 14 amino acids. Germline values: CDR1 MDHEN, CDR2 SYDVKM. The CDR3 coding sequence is TGTGCCAGCAGTCCCGGGGAGGCGGCCTATGGCTACACCTTC. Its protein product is CASSPGEAAYGYTF.

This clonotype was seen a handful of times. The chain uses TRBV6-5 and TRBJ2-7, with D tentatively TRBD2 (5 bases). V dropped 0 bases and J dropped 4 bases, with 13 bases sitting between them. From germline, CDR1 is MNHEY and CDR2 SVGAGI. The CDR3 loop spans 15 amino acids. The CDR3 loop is CASSYSSGGRYEQYV. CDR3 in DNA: TGTGCCAGCAGTTACTCGAGCGGCGGACGATACGAGCAGTACGTC.

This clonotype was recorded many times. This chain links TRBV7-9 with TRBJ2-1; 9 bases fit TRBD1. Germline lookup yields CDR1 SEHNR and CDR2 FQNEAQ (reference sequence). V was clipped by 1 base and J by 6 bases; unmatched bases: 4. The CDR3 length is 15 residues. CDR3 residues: CASSLGTGVGNEQFF. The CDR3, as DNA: TGTGCCAGCAGCTTAGGGACAGGGGTCGGCAATGAGCAGTTCTTC.

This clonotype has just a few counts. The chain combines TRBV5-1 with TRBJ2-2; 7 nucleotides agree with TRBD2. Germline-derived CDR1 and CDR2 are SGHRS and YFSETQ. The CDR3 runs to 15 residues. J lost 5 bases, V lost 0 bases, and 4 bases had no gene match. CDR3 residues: CASSLALAVTGELFF. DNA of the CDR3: TGCGCCAGCAGCTTGGCCCTAGCGGTAACCGGGGAGCTGTTTTTT.

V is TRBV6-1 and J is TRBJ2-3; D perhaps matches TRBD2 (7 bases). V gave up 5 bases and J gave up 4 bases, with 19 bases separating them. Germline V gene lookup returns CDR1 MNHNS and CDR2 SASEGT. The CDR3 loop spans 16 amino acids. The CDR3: CASSRVGGALSDTQYF. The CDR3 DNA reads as TGTGCCAGCAGTAGGGTTGGGGGGGCCCTCTCAGATACGCAGTATTTT.

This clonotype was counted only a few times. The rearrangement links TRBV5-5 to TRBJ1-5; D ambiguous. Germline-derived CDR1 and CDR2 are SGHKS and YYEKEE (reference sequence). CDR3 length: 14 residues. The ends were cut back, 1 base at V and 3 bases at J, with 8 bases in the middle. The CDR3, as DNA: TGTGCCAGCAGCTTGTGGGTAAACAATCAGCCCCAGCATTTT. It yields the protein CASSLWVNNQPQHF.

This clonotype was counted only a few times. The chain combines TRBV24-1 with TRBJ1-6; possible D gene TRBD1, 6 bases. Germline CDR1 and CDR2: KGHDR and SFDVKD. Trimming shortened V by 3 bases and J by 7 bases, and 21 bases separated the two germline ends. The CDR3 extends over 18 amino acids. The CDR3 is CATSDPDPGQIPNSPLHF. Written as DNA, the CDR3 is TGTGCCACCAGTGATCCTGATCCTGGACAGATACCAAATTCACCCCTCCACTTT.

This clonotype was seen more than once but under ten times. In DNA, the CDR3 is TGCGCCAGCAGCTTCGGGAACTCTGGAAACACCATATATTTT. It codes for CASSFGNSGNTIYF. This chain joins TRBV5-1 and TRBJ1-3, with D hard to call. Trimming cost V 2 bases and J 0 bases, with 6 bases left between them. Germline CDR1 reads SGHRS; CDR2 reads YFSETQ. The CDR3 consists of 14 residues.

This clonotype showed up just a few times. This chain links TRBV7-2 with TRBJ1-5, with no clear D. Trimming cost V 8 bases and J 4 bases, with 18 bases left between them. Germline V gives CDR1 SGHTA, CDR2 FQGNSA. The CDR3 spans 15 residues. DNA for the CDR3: TGTGCCAGCTCCAACTCGTATAGGCCGAATCAGCCCCAGCATTTT. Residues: CASSNSYRPNQPQHF.

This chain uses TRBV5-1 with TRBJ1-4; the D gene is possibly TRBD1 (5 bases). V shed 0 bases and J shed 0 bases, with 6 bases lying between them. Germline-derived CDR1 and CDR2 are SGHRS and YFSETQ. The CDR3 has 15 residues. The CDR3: CASSLVGATNEKLFF. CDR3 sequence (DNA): TGCGCCAGCAGCTTGGTGGGGGCAACTAATGAAAAACTGTTTTTT.

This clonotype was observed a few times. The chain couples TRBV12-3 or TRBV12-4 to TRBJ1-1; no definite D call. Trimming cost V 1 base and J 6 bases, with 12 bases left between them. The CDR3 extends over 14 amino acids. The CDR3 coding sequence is TGTGCCAGCAGTTTAGGAAATCCGCGAGCTGAAGCTTTCTTT. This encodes CASSLGNPRAEAFF.

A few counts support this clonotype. CDR3 sequence reads: CSARDPGTSGGFSYEQYF. The DNA of the CDR3 is TGCAGTGCTAGAGATCCCGGGACTAGCGGGGGGTTCTCCTACGAGCAGTACTTC. The J gene is TRBJ2-7, the V gene TRBV20-1; the match to TRBD2 covers 15 bases. CDR1 and CDR2 (germline): DFQATT, SNEGSKA (reference sequence). The CDR3 sequence is 18 residues long. V was clipped by 0 bases and J by 0 bases; unmatched bases: 6.